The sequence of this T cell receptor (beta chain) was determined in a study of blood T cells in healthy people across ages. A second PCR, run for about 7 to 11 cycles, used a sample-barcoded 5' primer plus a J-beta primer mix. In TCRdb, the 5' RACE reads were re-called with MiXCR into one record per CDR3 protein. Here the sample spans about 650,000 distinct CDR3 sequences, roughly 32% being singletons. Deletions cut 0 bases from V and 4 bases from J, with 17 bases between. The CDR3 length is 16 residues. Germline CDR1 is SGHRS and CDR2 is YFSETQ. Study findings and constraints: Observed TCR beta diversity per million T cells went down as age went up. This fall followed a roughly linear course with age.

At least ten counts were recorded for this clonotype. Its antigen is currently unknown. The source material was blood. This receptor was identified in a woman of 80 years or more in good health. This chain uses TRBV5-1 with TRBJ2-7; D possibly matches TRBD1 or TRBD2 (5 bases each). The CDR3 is CASSLGYRDRNYEQYF. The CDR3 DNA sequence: TGCGCCAGCAGCTTGGGGTACCGGGACCGCAATTACGAGCAGTACTTC.